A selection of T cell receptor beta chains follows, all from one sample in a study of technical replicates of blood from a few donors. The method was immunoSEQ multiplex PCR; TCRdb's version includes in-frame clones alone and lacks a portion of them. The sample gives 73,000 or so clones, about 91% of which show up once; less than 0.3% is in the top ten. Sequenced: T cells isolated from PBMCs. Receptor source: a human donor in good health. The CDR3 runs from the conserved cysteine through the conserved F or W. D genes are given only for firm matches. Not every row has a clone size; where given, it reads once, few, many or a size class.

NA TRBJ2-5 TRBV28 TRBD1 TGTGCCAGCAGAGACAGGGGGCTGGGGGAGACCCAGTACTTC CASRDRGLGETQYF
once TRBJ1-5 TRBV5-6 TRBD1 TGTGCCAGCAGCCTTCCTGACAGGGGGGATGTATATCGCAATCAGCCCCAGCATTTT CASSLPDRGDVYRNQPQHF
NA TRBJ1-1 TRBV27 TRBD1 TGTGCCAGCAGTTTCGGACAGGGGGCAGGTAGAGCTTTCTTT CASSFGQGAGRAFF
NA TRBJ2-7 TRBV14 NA TGTGCCAGCAGCCACCAATTCGGGGGTCAAAAGGGGCCGTACGAGCAGTACTTC CASSHQFGGQKGPYEQYF
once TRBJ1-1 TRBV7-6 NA TGTGCCAGCAGCCGACAACAGGGATCTTTTACTGAAGCTTTCTTT CASSRQQGSFTEAFF
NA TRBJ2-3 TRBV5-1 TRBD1 TGCGCCAGCAGCCAGGCCTTCAGGGGGCATATAGATACGCAGTATTTT CASSQAFRGHIDTQYF
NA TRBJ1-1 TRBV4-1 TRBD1 TGCGCCAGCAGCCAACTCCCGGGACAGGATATGAACACTGAAGCTTTCTTT CASSQLPGQDMNTEAFF
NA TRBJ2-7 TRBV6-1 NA TGTGCCAGCATCATAACGTTAAGCGGCTACGAGCAGTACTTC CASIITLSGYEQYF
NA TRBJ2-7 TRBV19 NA TGTGCCAGTAGTTACATTGGCAACGAGCAGTACTTC CASSYIGNEQYF
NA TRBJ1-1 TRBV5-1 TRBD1 TGCGCCAGCAGCTTGGGGCAGGGGGCCGCTGAAGCTTTCTTT CASSLGQGAAEAFF
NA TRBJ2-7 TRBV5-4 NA TGTGCCAGCAGCTTTGCTAGCCCCAACGAGCAGTACTTC CASSFASPNEQYF
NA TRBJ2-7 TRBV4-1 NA TGCGCCAGCAGCCAAGGAAGGGGGACCGAGCAGTACTTC CASSQGRGTEQYF
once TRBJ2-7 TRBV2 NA TGTGCCAGCGAGGGTCGGGGGATTAACCCCAACTACGAGCAGTACTTC CASEGRGINPNYEQYF
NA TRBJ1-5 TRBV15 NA TGTGCCACCAGCAGGGAGATTGATCAGCCCCAGCATTTT CATSREIDQPQHF
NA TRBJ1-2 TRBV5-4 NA TGTGCCAGCAGCTTGGGAAGAGGGTCGAGAAACTATGGCTACACCTTC CASSLGRGSRNYGYTF
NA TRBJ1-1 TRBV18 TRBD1 TGTGCCAGCTCTGACAGGGTTGCGAACACTGAAGCTTTCTTT CASSDRVANTEAFF
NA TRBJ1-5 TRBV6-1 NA TGTGCCAGCAGTGAAGGATTGGGCAGGGGTAGCAATCAGCCCCAGCATTTT CASSEGLGRGSNQPQHF
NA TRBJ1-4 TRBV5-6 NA TGTGCCAGCAGCCGGGGGGCGGGGCTCAATGAAAAACTGTTTTTT CASSRGAGLNEKLFF
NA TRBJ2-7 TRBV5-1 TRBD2 TGCGCCAGCAAAAGGCTCCTAGCGGACTACGAGCAGTACTTC CASKRLLADYEQYF
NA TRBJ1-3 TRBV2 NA TGTGCCCTGCTCGGGGCTGGAAACACCATATATTTT CALLGAGNTIYF
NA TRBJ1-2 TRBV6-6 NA TGTGCCAGCAGTTACCCGCAGGACTATGGCTACACCTTC CASSYPQDYGYTF
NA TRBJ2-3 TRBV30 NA TGTGCCTGGAGTGTTTCGTTGACTAGCACAGATACGCAGTATTTT CAWSVSLTSTDTQYF
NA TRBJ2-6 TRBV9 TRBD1 TGTGCCAGCAGCGTTTGGGACAGGTACTCTGGGGCCAACGTCCTGACTTTC CASSVWDRYSGANVLTF
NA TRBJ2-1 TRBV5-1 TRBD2 TGCGCCAGCAGCCAGACTAGCGGGAGTGGGAATGAGCAGTTCTTC CASSQTSGSGNEQFF
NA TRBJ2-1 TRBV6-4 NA TGTGCCAGCAGTGACACCGCCGGGACTGGGCGCCCTCATGAGCAGTTCTTC CASSDTAGTGRPHEQFF
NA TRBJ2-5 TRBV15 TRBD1 TGTGCCACCAGCAGAGGGGTACAGGGGGCATTGAAGACCCAGTACTTC CATSRGVQGALKTQYF
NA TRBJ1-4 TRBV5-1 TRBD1 TGCGCCAGCAGCGGGAGCCCGGGACAGGGGGCGACTAATGAAAAACTGTTTTTT CASSGSPGQGATNEKLFF
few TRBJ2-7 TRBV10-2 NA TGCGCCAGCAGTGTCCAGGACACCTACGAGCAGTACTTC CASSVQDTYEQYF
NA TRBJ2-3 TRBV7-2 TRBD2 TGTGCCAGCAGCCCATCACCGAGACTAGCGTCGCCGGGGGCAGATACGCAGTATTTT CASSPSPRLASPGADTQYF
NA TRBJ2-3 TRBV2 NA TGTGCCAGCGGTGTCTGGCGGGGAGAAGATACGCAGTATTTT CASGVWRGEDTQYF
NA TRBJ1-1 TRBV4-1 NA TGCGCCAGCAGCCAAGATAGCCGGAGAGCTTTCTTT CASSQDSRRAFF
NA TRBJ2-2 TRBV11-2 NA TGTGCCAGCAGCCCTCCTAGGGGACTTACCGGGGAGCTGTTTTTT CASSPPRGLTGELFF
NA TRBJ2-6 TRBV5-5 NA TGTGCCAGCAGCCAGAGAGGACTTTCTGGGGCCAACGTCCTGACTTTC CASSQRGLSGANVLTF
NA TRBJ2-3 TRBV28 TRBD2 TGTGCCAGCAGTGAGTCTAGCGGGAAAGAGAACACAGATACGCAGTATTTT CASSESSGKENTDTQYF
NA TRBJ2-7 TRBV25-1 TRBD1 TGTGCCAGCAGTGAACCAGGGACAGGGTTTCGTGAGCAGTACTTC CASSEPGTGFREQYF
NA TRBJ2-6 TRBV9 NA TGTGCCAGCAGCGTAGCCCTCTCTGGGGCCAACGTCCTGACTTTC CASSVALSGANVLTF
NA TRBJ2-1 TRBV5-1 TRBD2 TGCGCCAGCAGCTTGGACGGGGGGGCGACGGAGCAGTTCTTC CASSLDGGATEQFF
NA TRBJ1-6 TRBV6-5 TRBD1 TGTGCCAGCGTACCATCACAGGGGGACAATTCACCCCTCCACTTT CASVPSQGDNSPLHF
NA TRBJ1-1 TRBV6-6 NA TGTGCCAGCAGTCAGCAGGGGAACACTGAAGCTTTCTTT CASSQQGNTEAFF
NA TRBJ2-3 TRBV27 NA TGTGCCAGCAGTTTAGAAAGAGGGCCGTATACGCAGTATTTT CASSLERGPYTQYF
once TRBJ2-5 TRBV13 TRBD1 TGTGCCAGCAGCCCCTCGACAGGGGGCGTAGGGGAGACCCAGTACTTC CASSPSTGGVGETQYF
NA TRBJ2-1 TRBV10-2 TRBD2 TGCGCCAGCAGTGTCCCGGGGGGGTCTGATGAGCAGTTCTTC CASSVPGGSDEQFF
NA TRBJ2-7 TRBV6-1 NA TGTGCCAGCAGCAAGTTAACGGGGGTCAACTACGAGCAGTACTTC CASSKLTGVNYEQYF
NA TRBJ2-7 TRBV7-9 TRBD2 TGTGCCAGCAGCCCAGGGACTAGCGGAGCCCTCGAGCAGTACTTC CASSPGTSGALEQYF
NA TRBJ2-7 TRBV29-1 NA TGCAGCGTTGGGGACTGGACGTACGAGCAGTACTTC CSVGDWTYEQYF
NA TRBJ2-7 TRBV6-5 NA TGTGCCAGCTCAGGCAGGCCCTCCTACGAGCAGTACTTC CASSGRPSYEQYF
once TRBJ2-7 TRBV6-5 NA TGTGCCAGCAGTTCCGTGGGTGGGCAACACTACGAGCAGTACTTC CASSSVGGQHYEQYF
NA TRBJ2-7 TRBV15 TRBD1 TGTGCCACCAGAACCCAGACAGGGGTCTACGAGCAGTACTTC CATRTQTGVYEQYF
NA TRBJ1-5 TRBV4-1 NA TGCGCCAGCAGCCAAGCCATGGAGTATAGCAATCAGCCCCAGCATTTT CASSQAMEYSNQPQHF
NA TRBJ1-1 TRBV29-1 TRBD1 TGCAGCGTGGGGGACAGGGGGAACACTGAAGCTTTCTTT CSVGDRGNTEAFF
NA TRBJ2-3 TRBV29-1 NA TGCAGCGGGTCAGGAGCGGGCACAGATACGCAGTATTTT CSGSGAGTDTQYF
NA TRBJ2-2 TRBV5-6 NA TGTGCCAGCAGCTATGTGAGGGACGGGGAGCTGTTTTTT CASSYVRDGELFF
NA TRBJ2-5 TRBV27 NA TGTGCCAGCAGTTTATCGATGGCCGAAATTTTGAAGACCCAGTACTTC CASSLSMAEILKTQYF
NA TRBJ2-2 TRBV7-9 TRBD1 TGTGCCAGCAGCGCGGGACAGGCCCTTAACACCGGGGAGCTGTTTTTT CASSAGQALNTGELFF
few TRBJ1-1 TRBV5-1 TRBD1 TGCGCCAGCAGCGCAGACAGGGGGACCGAAGCTTTCTTT CASSADRGTEAFF
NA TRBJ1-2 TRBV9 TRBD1 TGTGCCAGCAGCGTAGCTACGACAGGGGAAGGCTACACCTTC CASSVATTGEGYTF
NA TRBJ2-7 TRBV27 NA TGTGCCAGCAGTTTACAAGGGGTTGCCTACGAGCAGTACTTC CASSLQGVAYEQYF
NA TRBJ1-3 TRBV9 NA TGTGCCAGCAGCGTAGGTTCCGAGGGTTTCTCTGGAAACACCATATATTTT CASSVGSEGFSGNTIYF